These 30 T cell receptor beta chains originate from one sample sequenced in a study of cytomegalovirus exposure and HLA in healthy donors. Amplification used 60 Vbeta primers and 13 Jbeta primers. Assay: immunoSEQ multiplex PCR; the TCRdb copy retains only in-frame clones and omits some. The sample consists of 110,000 to 150,000 clones, roughly 80% of them appearing once. Sequencing was performed on PBMCs. All receptors derive from a woman in her fifties or sixties in good health and CMV-seropositive.

Written as DNA, the CDR3 is TGTGCCAGCAGCCAAAATCAGCCCCAGCATTTT. As protein: CASSQNQPQHF. The genes are TRBV6-6 and TRBJ1-5, with D unresolved. Deletions cut 6 bases from V and 4 bases from J, with 4 bases between. CDR1 and CDR2 from the germline V gene are MNHNY and SVGAGI (reference sequence). This CDR3 contains 11 residues.

The rearrangement uses TRBV11-2 and TRBJ1-2; 11 bases are a match to TRBD1. Germline CDR1 and CDR2: SGHAT and FQNNGV. V was clipped by 5 bases and J by 7 bases; unmatched bases: 3. The CDR3 has 13 amino acids. The CDR3 protein is CASSPGQGVGYTF. The CDR3 bases are TGTGCCAGCAGCCCGGGACAGGGGGTTGGCTACACCTTC.

The rearrangement uses TRBV7-9 and TRBJ1-3, with 8 nucleotides matching TRBD1. V lost 5 bases, J lost 0 bases, and 6 bases stayed unmatched. In germline, CDR1 is SEHNR, CDR2 FQNEAQ (reference sequence). The CDR3 has 16 residues. The CDR3 bases are TGTGCCAGCAGCCAGGGACAGGTCTCCTCTGGAAACACCATATATTTT. Its translation is CASSQGQVSSGNTIYF.

V usage is TRBV28 and J usage is TRBJ2-7; a possible D gene is TRBD2 (5 bases). The V gene's germline CDR1 is MDHEN and CDR2 SYDVKM. V lost 7 bases and J lost 2, with 9 bases in between. There are 12 residues in the CDR3. CDR3 nucleotides: TGTGCCAGCACGGGGTTTCCCTACGAGCAGTACTTC. Translation gives CASTGFPYEQYF.

The rearrangement uses TRBV7-2 and TRBJ2-3, with 10 bases aligning to TRBD2. The V gene end was trimmed by 1 base and the J gene end by 0 bases; junction bases not matched to a gene: 4. The CDR3 spans 17 residues. CDR1 SGHTA and CDR2 FQGNSA come from the germline V gene. The CDR3: CASSLVAGGRSTDTQYF. In DNA form, the CDR3 reads TGTGCCAGCAGCTTAGTAGCGGGGGGACGCAGCACAGATACGCAGTATTTT.

A few counts support this clone. The CDR3 nucleotides are TGTGCCAGCAGCTGGACGGGACAGGGGATCCACGAGCAGTACTTC. Translation gives CASSWTGQGIHEQYF. The genes are TRBV13 and TRBJ2-7, with 10 bases that match TRBD1. Losses at the gene ends were 4 bases for V and 5 bases for J; bases not matched to a gene: 8. The CDR3 contains 15 residues. The V gene's germline CDR1 is PRHDT and CDR2 FYEKMQ (reference sequence).

This clone was seen a handful of times. The rearrangement links TRBV9 to TRBJ1-2; 7 bases are shared with TRBD1. V trimming: 3 bases; J trimming: 13 bases; junction bases outside the gene matches: 27. CDR1 and CDR2 from the germline V gene are SGDLS and YYNGEE. This CDR3 is 18 amino acids long. The CDR3 loop is CASSGGTANPREPALGTF. CDR3 in DNA: TGTGCCAGCAGCGGAGGGACAGCCAACCCCCGGGAGCCAGCGCTCGGCACCTTC.

The rearrangement links TRBV5-1 to TRBJ2-7; 15 bases align to TRBD2. Unmatched junction bases numbered 5, after V lost 2 bases and J lost 2 bases. This CDR3 contains 17 residues. Germline CDR1 and CDR2: SGHRS and YFSETQ. The CDR3 loop reads CASSFGTSGGRTYEQYF. Written as DNA, the CDR3 is TGCGCCAGCAGCTTCGGGACTAGCGGGGGGAGAACCTACGAGCAGTACTTC.

This sequence joins TRBV6-5 and TRBJ2-7; 7 bases are a match to TRBD2. The V gene's germline CDR1 is MNHEY and CDR2 SVGAGI. The CDR3 runs 14 residues. Trimming took 2 bases from V and 4 from J; bases not matched to a gene: 5. CDR3 sequence (DNA): TGTGCCAGCAGTTACCGTGGGGGGGTATACGAGCAGTACTTC. The encoded protein is CASSYRGGVYEQYF.

The chain recombines TRBV15 with TRBJ2-1, with D possibly TRBD2 on 7 matching bases. Trimming left V 2 bases short and J 8 bases short, with 19 bases between. There are 16 residues in the CDR3. Germline CDR1 is LNHNV and CDR2 is YYDKDF (reference sequence). CDR3 protein: CATSRSPRGQDYEQFF. CDR3 sequence (DNA): TGTGCCACCAGCAGATCTCCGCGGGGGCAGGACTATGAGCAGTTCTTC.

The genes are TRBV30 and TRBJ1-2; no reliable D call. From germline, CDR1 is GTSNPN and CDR2 SVGIG (reference sequence). V was trimmed by 2 bases and J by 2 bases, leaving 9 bases between them. The CDR3 has 13 residues. CDR3: CAWSFAGNYGYTF. The CDR3 bases are TGTGCCTGGAGTTTCGCGGGGAACTATGGCTACACCTTC.

This chain joins TRBV2 and TRBJ2-1, with 9 bases identical to TRBD2. CDR3 length: 15 residues. After removal of 4 bases from V and 2 bases from J, the junction contained 3 bases not matched to a gene. Looked up from germline, CDR1 is SNHLY and CDR2 is FYNNEI. This chain's CDR3 is CASSGGGGAYNEQFF. The CDR3 DNA sequence: TGTGCCAGCAGTGGGGGCGGGGGGGCCTACAATGAGCAGTTCTTC.

On this clone: One end of the junction varies from germline; a read error may be responsible. The sample has other DNA sequences that encode this CDR3 too. V and J are TRBV5-4 and TRBJ2-5; 13 bases align to TRBD2. The germline V gene has CDR1 SGHNT and CDR2 YYREEE (reference sequence). This CDR3 is 14 amino acids long. The CDR3 nucleotides are TGTGCCAGTAGCTCGACTAGCGGGGGGGAGACCCAGTACTTC. Translation gives CASSSTSGGETQYF. The whole variable domain, remainder taken from reference TRBV5-4 and TRBJ2-5, is ETGVTQSPTHLIKTRGQQVTLRCSSQSGHNTVSWYQQALGQGPQFIFQYYREEENGRGNFPPRFSGLQFPNYSSELNVNALELDDSALYLCASSSTSGGETQYFGPGTRLLVL.

A few counts support this clone. The chain carries TRBV4-1 and TRBJ1-1; a possible D gene is TRBD1 (6 bases). V was cut by 4 bases and J by 10 bases, with 19 bases left in between. Germline assignment: CDR1 MGHRA and CDR2 YSYEKL. The CDR3 has 14 residues. CDR3 sequence reads: CASSPLGGARGAFF. Here the CDR3 DNA reads TGCGCCAGCAGCCCCCTGGGGGGGGCGAGGGGAGCTTTCTTT.

The chain joins TRBV7-9 to TRBJ1-4; a possible D gene is TRBD1 (6 bases). V lost 2 bases, J lost 8 bases, and 12 bases lay in between. Per the germline V gene, CDR1 is SEHNR and CDR2 is FQNEAQ (reference sequence). The CDR3 sequence is 14 residues long. The CDR3 is CASSLNREGEKLFF. The CDR3 nucleotides are TGTGCCAGCAGCTTAAACAGGGAGGGGGAAAAACTGTTTTTT.

J is TRBJ2-1 and V is TRBV7-2; TRBD2 aligns across 8 bases. The V gene's germline CDR1 is SGHTA and CDR2 FQGNSA. The CDR3 has 13 residues. V gave up 5 bases and J gave up 10 bases; unmatched junction bases: 7. CDR3 amino acids: CASSPGTRREQFF. The CDR3 coding sequence is TGTGCCAGCAGCCCGGGGACTAGACGAGAGCAGTTCTTC. Full variable domain (rest looked up from reference TRBV7-2 and TRBJ2-1): GAGVSQSPSNKVTEKGKDVELRCDPISGHTALYWYRQSLGQGLEFLIYFQGNSAPDKSGLPSDRFSAERTGGSVSTLTIQRTQQEDSAVYLCASSPGTRREQFFGPGTRLTVL.

V usage is TRBV6-5 and J usage is TRBJ1-1; D is unclear. The CDR3 spans 14 residues. Deletions cut 2 bases from V and 0 bases from J, with 7 bases between. Germline loops: CDR1 MNHEY, CDR2 SVGAGI. This chain's CDR3 is CASSYRGLNTEAFF. CDR3 in DNA: TGTGCCAGCAGTTACAGAGGGTTGAACACTGAAGCTTTCTTT.

V and J are TRBV6-4 and TRBJ2-3, with D possibly being TRBD2 (7 bases). The length of the CDR3 is 14 residues. V was cut by 2 bases and J by 4 bases, with 10 bases left in between. Germline V gene sequence: CDR1 MRHNA, CDR2 SNTAGT. In DNA, the CDR3 is TGTGCCAGCAGTGACGGGGGGGCCTCAGATACGCAGTATTTT. Translating it yields CASSDGGASDTQYF.

The chain has TRBV5-4 and TRBJ1-5; TRBD1 matches at 7 bases. This CDR3 spans 15 amino acids. Germline lookup yields CDR1 SGHNT and CDR2 YYREEE (reference sequence). V lost 0 bases, J lost 5 bases, and 5 bases stayed unmatched. CDR3 amino acids: CASSLDRGSHQPQHF. CDR3 coding DNA: TGTGCCAGCAGCTTGGACAGGGGATCCCATCAGCCCCAGCATTTT. Full variable domain (remainder filled in from reference TRBV5-4 and TRBJ1-5): ETGVTQSPTHLIKTRGQQVTLRCSSQSGHNTVSWYQQALGQGPQFIFQYYREEENGRGNFPPRFSGLQFPNYSSELNVNALELDDSALYLCASSLDRGSHQPQHFGDGTRLSIL.

In its sample, this clone was seen a few times. The chain carries TRBV5-5 and TRBJ1-5, with 10 nucleotides matching TRBD1. Unmatched junction bases numbered 1, after V lost 4 bases and J lost 6 bases. The CDR3 has 13 residues. The germline V gene encodes CDR1 SGHKS and CDR2 YYEKEE (reference sequence). The CDR3 DNA follows: TGTGCCAGCAGCGGGACAGGGGTTCAGCCCCAGCATTTT. Its translation: CASSGTGVQPQHF.

V gene TRBV4-1 combines with J gene TRBJ1-1; TRBD1 matches 7 bases. Germline loops: CDR1 MGHRA, CDR2 YSYEKL. The V and J ends lost 2 bases and 1 base, in that order; junction bases with no gene match: 7. There are 16 residues in the CDR3. CDR3 protein: CASSQPRQGPNTEAFF. DNA for the CDR3: TGCGCCAGCAGCCAACCGAGACAGGGCCCGAACACTGAAGCTTTCTTT.

V and J are TRBV28 and TRBJ1-3; 8 nucleotides match TRBD1. The CDR3 runs to 14 residues. Germline V gene sequence: CDR1 MDHEN, CDR2 SYDVKM. With 4 bases clipped from V and 9 bases from J, the junction kept 8 bases outside the gene matches. The CDR3: CASSSGGIVPTIYF. The CDR3 bases are TGTGCCAGCAGTTCAGGGGGCATCGTCCCCACCATATATTTT.

This clone was counted a single time. The chain combines TRBV5-4 with TRBJ2-7; 7 bases map to TRBD1. The CDR3 loop spans 16 amino acids. Germline V gene sequence: CDR1 SGHNT, CDR2 YYREEE (reference sequence). The V and J ends lost 3 bases and 0 bases, in that order; junction bases with no gene match: 9. DNA of the CDR3: TGTGCCAGCAGCTCTAAAGGACAGGTAGGCTCCTACGAGCAGTACTTC. As protein: CASSSKGQVGSYEQYF.

The chain combines TRBV7-3 with TRBJ1-1; D gene unclear. From germline, CDR1 is SGHTA and CDR2 FQGTGA. V lost 5 bases and J lost 3, with 10 bases in between. The CDR3 has 13 residues. This CDR3 is CASSRPGYTEAFF. CDR3 in DNA: TGTGCCAGCAGCCGGCCGGGATACACTGAAGCTTTCTTT.

The chain is built from TRBV10-1 and TRBJ1-4, with TRBD1 matching 9 bases. The CDR3 has 13 residues. J lost 7 bases, V lost 9 bases, and 6 bases had no gene match. CDR1 is WNHNN and CDR2 is SYGVQD in the germline V gene (reference sequence). The CDR3 region has the DNA TGCGCCAGTAGGGACAGGGACGTTGAAAAACTGTTTTTT. The encoded protein is CASRDRDVEKLFF.

The CDR3 loop reads CSVVPPPAGRDTIYF. The CDR3, as DNA: TGCAGCGTTGTCCCCCCACCTGCTGGCCGGGACACCATATATTTT. The V and J genes are TRBV29-1 and TRBJ1-3; no reliable D call. This CDR3 is built from 15 residues. The V end lost 4 bases, the J end lost 8 bases, and 21 bases lay between the germline ends. Germline CDR1 reads SQVTM; CDR2 reads ANQGSEA. Full variable domain (outside the CDR3, taken from reference TRBV29-1 and TRBJ1-3): SAVISQKPSRDICQRGTSLTIQCQVDSQVTMMFWYRQQPGQSLTLIATANQGSEATYESGFVIDKFPISRPNLTFSTLTVSNMSPEDSSIYLCSVVPPPAGRDTIYFGEGSWLTVV.

CDR3 sequence: CASSLERAMNTEAFF. CDR3 DNA sequence: TGCGCCAGCAGCTTGGAGAGGGCCATGAACACTGAAGCTTTCTTT. The rearrangement links TRBV5-1 to TRBJ1-1, with D unresolved. Trimming removed 0 bases at V and 0 bases at J, with 9 bases between. Germline V lookup: CDR1 SGHRS, CDR2 YFSETQ. The CDR3 has 15 amino acids. The variable domain in full, completed from reference TRBV5-1 and TRBJ1-1, reads KAGVTQTPRYLIKTRGQQVTLSCSPISGHRSVSWYQQTPGQGLQFLFEYFSETQRNKGNFPGRFSGRQFSNSRSEMNVSTLELGDSALYLCASSLERAMNTEAFFGQGTRLTVV.

This chain joins TRBV6-1 and TRBJ2-5; 12 bases agree with TRBD2. The CDR3 sequence is 12 residues long. J gave up 9 bases and V 6 bases, and 2 bases lay outside the gene matches. The germline V gene encodes CDR1 MNHNS and CDR2 SASEGT. This chain's CDR3 is CASRLAGGAQYF. In nucleotides, the CDR3 is TGTGCCAGCAGACTAGCGGGGGGAGCCCAGTACTTC.

V gene TRBV6-5 combines with J gene TRBJ2-2; possible D gene TRBD2, 6 bases. The CDR3 spans 16 residues. Deletions cut 2 bases from V and 2 bases from J, with 12 bases between. Germline loops: CDR1 MNHEY, CDR2 SVGAGI. The CDR3 DNA follows: TGTGCCAGCAGTTACCGAACTAGCAGCAACACCGGGGAGCTGTTTTTT. It codes for CASSYRTSSNTGELFF.

This sequence joins TRBV7-8 and TRBJ2-2, with TRBD2 matching over 7 bases. The CDR3 runs to 17 residues. Germline V gene sequence: CDR1 SGHVS, CDR2 FQNEAQ. The ends lost 5 bases at V and 0 bases at J; junction bases unmatched: 9. The CDR3 loop is CASSPRPSGANTGELFF. The CDR3 DNA reads TGTGCCAGCAGCCCCAGGCCCAGCGGGGCGAACACCGGGGAGCTGTTTTTT.